These 30 T cell receptor beta chains came from one sample sequenced in a study of cytomegalovirus exposure and HLA in healthy donors. The PCR ran on 60 Vbeta and 13 Jbeta primers. Generated by immunoSEQ multiplex PCR, the TCRdb table keeps only in-frame clones and is missing some. The table has around 65,000 clones, about four fifths seen once; the top ten hold about 4.5%. Sequencing input: PBMCs. Every receptor here comes from a woman in her twenties or thirties in good health and CMV-seronegative.

A word on this clone: The same CDR3 arises from other DNA sequences in this sample as well. V and J are TRBV10-3 and TRBJ1-1; a possible D gene is TRBD1 (5 bases). The CDR3 covers 13 residues. From germline, CDR1 is ENHRY and CDR2 SYGVKD. The V end lost 6 bases, the J end lost 1 base, and 9 bases lay between the germline ends. CDR3 coding DNA: TGTGCCATCAGCGGTACAGGGAACACTGAAGCTTTCTTT. Translation: CAISGTGNTEAFF.

The chain recombines TRBV29-1 with TRBJ1-2; D is possibly TRBD1 (6 bases). Germline V lookup: CDR1 SQVTM, CDR2 ANQGSEA. Trimming took off 8 bases at V and 4 bases at J, with 14 bases between the two ends. This CDR3 has 12 amino acids. The CDR3 nucleotides read TGCAGCACAGAGACAGGACTCTATGGCTACACCTTC. This codes for CSTETGLYGYTF.

By share, this clone counts as medium-sized. The chain couples TRBV7-8 to TRBJ1-5, with a weak D call TRBD1 (5 bases). Trimming cost V 8 bases and J 0 bases, with 11 bases left between them. Germline V gene data show CDR1 as SGHVS and CDR2 as FQNEAQ. CDR3 length: 14 amino acids. CDR3 DNA sequence: TGTGCCAGCGGTGACAGTTATAGCAATCAGCCCCAGCATTTT. Translating it yields CASGDSYSNQPQHF.

V and J are TRBV7-2 and TRBJ2-7; 7 nucleotides match TRBD1. This CDR3 has 15 residues. Trimming cost V 3 bases and J 4 bases; bases outside gene matches: 9. Germline CDR1 and CDR2: SGHTA and FQGNSA. The DNA for the CDR3 is TGTGCCAGCAGCTTCGGCGACAGGGTAATGTACGAGCAGTACTTC. It specifies CASSFGDRVMYEQYF.

The chain is built from TRBV7-9 and TRBJ1-1; D unclear. CDR3 length: 15 residues. Germline CDR1 reads SEHNR; CDR2 reads FQNEAQ (reference sequence). Trimming cost V 2 bases and J 4 bases, with 14 bases left between them. The CDR3 nucleotides are TGTGCCAGCAGCTTAACGAAAGGCCCGGGCACTGAAGCTTTCTTT. It yields the protein CASSLTKGPGTEAFF.

The rearrangement joins TRBV29-1 to TRBJ2-7, with 8 bases that match TRBD1. Trimming cost V 5 bases and J 6 bases; bases outside gene matches: 9. Germline V CDR1 and CDR2: SQVTM, ANQGSEA. The CDR3 is made up of 13 amino acids. In DNA, the CDR3 is TGCAGCGTTTGGACAGGGCCTACAACCGAGCAGTACTTC. This sequence encodes CSVWTGPTTEQYF.

The table lists this clone with a count of one. J is TRBJ2-7 and V is TRBV29-1; 7 bases map to TRBD1. V was pared by 5 bases and J by 1 base, with 5 bases of the junction left unmatched. Germline-derived CDR1 and CDR2 are SQVTM and ANQGSEA. This CDR3 contains 13 residues. For the CDR3, the DNA is TGCAGCGTTCCGGGACAGAGTTCCTACGAGCAGTACTTC. This sequence encodes CSVPGQSSYEQYF.

The chain links TRBV27 to TRBJ1-2; TRBD1 matches 10 bases. Trimming removed 6 bases from V and 7 bases from J; junction bases left unmatched: 8. The CDR3 is 14 amino acids. Germline CDR1 MNHEY, CDR2 SMNVEV (reference sequence). The CDR3 DNA reads as TGTGCCAGCAGCCTAGGGACAGGGGCCGGTGGCTACACCTTC. Translation: CASSLGTGAGGYTF.

The J gene is TRBJ2-7, the V gene TRBV29-1; the D gene is possibly TRBD2 (5 bases). V dropped 2 bases and J dropped 6 bases, with 17 bases sitting between them. In germline, CDR1 is SQVTM, CDR2 ANQGSEA. CDR3 size: 14 residues. DNA of the CDR3: TGCAGCGTTGAACGTACCCGGGATATGAGCGAGCAGTACTTC. This translates into CSVERTRDMSEQYF.

The chain combines TRBV9 with TRBJ1-2, with a weak D call TRBD1 (5 bases). V gave up 4 bases and J gave up 8 bases, with 15 bases separating them. Germline CDR1 reads SGDLS; CDR2 reads YYNGEE. The CDR3 consists of 13 residues. The CDR3 DNA is TGTGCCAGCAGCCCTCCGGGGGGTTCGGGCTACACCTTC. Residues: CASSPPGGSGYTF.

The V call is TRBV7-6, the J call TRBJ2-5, with D possibly being TRBD1 (6 bases). Trimming removed 4 bases from V and 5 bases from J, with 14 bases in between. Germline values: CDR1 SGHVS, CDR2 FNYEAQ. There are 14 residues in the CDR3. In nucleotides, the CDR3 is TGTGCCAGCAGCTATACAGGGATGCGGGAGACCCAGTACTTC. Translated, it gives CASSYTGMRETQYF. The full variable domain, its missing parts supplied by reference TRBV7-6 and TRBJ2-5, is GAGVSQSPRYKVTKRGQDVALRCDPISGHVSLYWYRQALGQGPEFLTYFNYEAQQDKSGLPNDRFSAERPEGSISTLTIQRTEQRDSAMYRCASSYTGMRETQYFGPGTRLLVL.

The chain recombines TRBV4-1 with TRBJ2-2, with D perhaps matching TRBD1 (5 bases). Germline lookup yields CDR1 MGHRA and CDR2 YSYEKL. V was clipped by 0 bases and J by 1 base, with 6 bases between them. The CDR3 totals 15 residues. The chain's CDR3 is CASSQDRGNTGELFF. The DNA for the CDR3 is TGCGCCAGCAGCCAAGATAGGGGGAACACCGGGGAGCTGTTTTTT.

The V call is TRBV25-1, the J call TRBJ2-5; TRBD1 matches at 10 bases. V shed 4 bases, J shed 3 bases, and the junction held 5 bases outside the gene matches. Germline loops: CDR1 MGHDK, CDR2 SYGVNS. The CDR3 is made up of 15 amino acids. The CDR3 nucleotides are TGTGCCAGCAGTGGGCTGACAGGGGGCAAAGAGACCCAGTACTTC. This encodes CASSGLTGGKETQYF.

The chain combines TRBV25-1 with TRBJ1-1, with D hard to call. Germline loops: CDR1 MGHDK, CDR2 SYGVNS. The V end lost 2 bases, the J end lost 11 bases, and 9 bases lay between the germline ends. The CDR3 is 11 amino acids. The CDR3 nucleotides are TGTGCCAGCAGTGAAGGCGGTTTTGCTTTCTTT. Protein: CASSEGGFAFF.

The genes are TRBV5-1 and TRBJ1-2, with TRBD1 as a possible D gene (5 bases). The V end lost 0 bases, the J end lost 4 bases, and 13 bases lay between the germline ends. Germline CDR1 is SGHRS and CDR2 is YFSETQ. The CDR3 runs 15 residues. CDR3 sequence: CASSLGSDGGYGYTF. The DNA of the CDR3 is TGCGCCAGCAGCTTGGGGAGTGACGGGGGCTATGGCTACACCTTC. Using reference TRBV5-1 and TRBJ1-2 for the parts outside the CDR3, the full variable domain is KAGVTQTPRYLIKTRGQQVTLSCSPISGHRSVSWYQQTPGQGLQFLFEYFSETQRNKGNFPGRFSGRQFSNSRSEMNVSTLELGDSALYLCASSLGSDGGYGYTFGSGTRLTVV.

Comments on this clone: An end of the junction differs from the germline gene, which may be a read error. This sequence joins TRBV5-1 and TRBJ2-3, with TRBD2 matching 8 bases. CDR3 size: 15 residues. From germline, CDR1 is SGHRS and CDR2 YFSETQ. CDR3 DNA sequence: TGCGCCAGCAGCTTGGCTAGGACTAGCAAAGATACGCAGTATTTT. It is translated as CASSLARTSKDTQYF.

The chain couples TRBV9 to TRBJ2-2, with TRBD2 matching over 7 bases. This CDR3 region has 16 residues. The V segment lost 3 bases and the J segment 2 bases; nucleotides outside the gene matches: 7. The germline gives CDR1 SGDLS, CDR2 YYNGEE. In DNA form, the CDR3 reads TGTGCCAGCAGCGGGGGGGGAGTAAGAAACACCGGGGAGCTGTTTTTT. Translating gives CASSGGGVRNTGELFF.

V and J are TRBV7-2 and TRBJ2-7; perhaps TRBD1 as D (5 bases). In germline, CDR1 is SGHTA, CDR2 FQGNSA. This CDR3 is 13 amino acids long. The V gene lost 5 bases and the J gene lost 2 bases, with 10 bases spanning the gap. The CDR3 is CASSSRQTYEQYF. CDR3 nucleotides: TGTGCCAGCAGCAGTAGACAGACCTACGAGCAGTACTTC.

This rearrangement joins TRBV4-1 to TRBJ2-1, with 9 bases identical to TRBD2. The V and J ends lost 1 base and 4 bases, in that order; junction bases with no gene match: 8. There are 17 residues in the CDR3. Germline CDR1 reads MGHRA; CDR2 reads YSYEKL. In DNA, the CDR3 is TGCGCCAGCAGCCAAGGGTTGGTTAGCGGGAGTTACAATGAGCAGTTCTTC. Translated, it gives CASSQGLVSGSYNEQFF.

This clone showed up just once. The V and J genes are TRBV7-7 and TRBJ2-5; a weak D match, TRBD1 (7 bases). Germline CDR1 and CDR2: SSHAT and FNYEAQ (reference sequence). Trimming left V 6 bases short and J 4 bases short, with 15 bases between. The CDR3 spans 14 residues. The CDR3 DNA reads as TGTGCCAGCAGTTCCTCCAGGGGGGTAGAGACCCAGTACTTC. Its protein is CASSSSRGVETQYF. The entire variable domain, with the rest obtained from reference TRBV7-7 and TRBJ2-5, is as follows: GAGVSQSPRYKVTKRGQDVTLRCDPISSHATLYWYQQALGQGPEFLTYFNYEAQPDKSGLPSDRFSAERPEGSISTLTIQRTEQRDSAMYRCASSSSRGVETQYFGPGTRLLVL.

This clone was recorded a few times. The rearrangement uses TRBV6-5 and TRBJ2-3, with a possible D match to TRBD1 (6 bases). V lost 7 bases to trimming and J lost 4 bases, with 15 bases between them. The length of the CDR3 is 14 residues. Germline V gene sequence: CDR1 MNHEY, CDR2 SVGAGI. Here the CDR3 reads CASKRAGEPDTQYF. The DNA for the CDR3 is TGTGCCAGCAAACGGGCAGGGGAGCCAGATACGCAGTATTTT.

This clone was counted a few times. This rearrangement joins TRBV6-4 to TRBJ1-1; the D gene is possibly TRBD1 (5 bases). Trimming stripped 4 bases from V and 2 bases from J, with 8 bases between. Germline-derived CDR1 and CDR2 are MRHNA and SNTAGT. There are 13 residues in the CDR3. CDR3 sequence: CASSVGPNTEAFF. Written as DNA, the CDR3 is TGTGCCAGCAGTGTGGGGCCTAACACTGAAGCTTTCTTT.

The gene calls are TRBV11-2 and TRBJ2-1; 12 positions match TRBD2. V lost 4 bases and J lost 0; bases outside the gene matches: 7. From germline, CDR1 is SGHAT and CDR2 FQNNGV. This CDR3 spans 18 amino acids. The CDR3 bases are TGTGCCAGCAGCTCCGGGACTAGCGGGCGGAGCTCCTACAATGAGCAGTTCTTC. Translation gives CASSSGTSGRSSYNEQFF.

V gene TRBV4-1 combines with J gene TRBJ2-2, with 11 positions matching TRBD2. Per the germline V gene, CDR1 is MGHRA and CDR2 is YSYEKL. The trim removed 2 bases at V and 8 bases at J, leaving 7 bases unmatched. There are 16 residues in the CDR3. The CDR3 loop reads CASSQIAGGPSGELFF. DNA of the CDR3: TGCGCCAGCAGCCAAATAGCGGGAGGGCCGAGTGGGGAGCTGTTTTTT.

In regard to this clone: One end of the junction fails to match germline, which may point to a read error. The rearrangement uses TRBV7-7 and TRBJ2-5; perhaps TRBD2 as D (6 bases). Germline CDR1 is SSHAT and CDR2 is FNYEAQ (reference sequence). The CDR3 spans 15 residues. CDR3: CASSSGTGLSETQYF. For the CDR3, the DNA is TGTGCTAGCAGCTCCGGGACTGGACTCTCTGAGACCCAGTACTTC.

This chain connects TRBV27 to TRBJ1-2; perhaps TRBD1 as D (5 bases). Germline V gene data show CDR1 as MNHEY and CDR2 as SMNVEV (reference sequence). Trimming pared 5 bases from V and 6 bases from J, leaving 13 bases between. The CDR3 is 13 residues long. DNA of the CDR3: TGTGCCAGCAGTCCCGGGGGGGTGCATGGCTACACCTTC. Residues: CASSPGGVHGYTF.

The rearrangement uses TRBV19 and TRBJ1-1; D gene uncertain. V shed 1 base and J shed 0 bases, with 9 bases lying between them. Germline loops: CDR1 LNHDA, CDR2 SQIVND (reference sequence). The CDR3 is 15 amino acids. CDR3 loop: CASSIVNNLNTEAFF. The CDR3 coding sequence is TGTGCCAGTAGTATAGTCAACAATTTGAACACTGAAGCTTTCTTT.

The genes are TRBV6-6 and TRBJ2-7; TRBD2 is a possible D gene (6 bases). Germline CDR1 reads MNHNY; CDR2 reads SVGAGI (reference sequence). V lost 7 bases, J lost 0 bases, and 16 bases lay in between. This CDR3 is 15 amino acids long. This chain's CDR3 is CASTEGADPSYEQYF. CDR3 nucleotide sequence: TGTGCCAGCACGGAGGGAGCGGACCCCTCCTACGAGCAGTACTTC.

In this sample, this clone turned up a few times. The V gene is TRBV19, the J gene TRBJ1-2; the match to TRBD1 covers 7 bases. Trimming removed 10 bases from V and 4 bases from J; junction bases left unmatched: 12. The CDR3 is 14 amino acids. Germline-derived CDR1 and CDR2 are LNHDA and SQIVND (reference sequence). CDR3 bases: TGTGCCACCCTCCGTACGGGACAGATCTATGGCTACACCTTC. Its protein product is CATLRTGQIYGYTF.

The chain carries TRBV30 and TRBJ2-7; 7 bases line up with TRBD2. Germline V gene lookup returns CDR1 GTSNPN and CDR2 SVGIG (reference sequence). V was pared by 2 bases and J by 2 bases, with 15 bases of the junction left unmatched. The CDR3 runs to 17 residues. CDR3 loop: CAWSSPPRLAVTYEQYF. The DNA for the CDR3 is TGTGCCTGGAGTTCCCCCCCCCGGCTAGCGGTTACCTACGAGCAGTACTTC.